The rows below give T cell receptor beta chains drawn from one sample of a study of shared clonotypes between healthy human individuals. Using immunoSEQ multiplex PCR, the repertoire was profiled, and TCRdb retains in-frame clones only, with some absent. The table shows about 110,000 clones, with roughly 70% occurring only once. Sequencing used memory CD8+ T cells sorted from blood. The receptors come from a woman in her 30s in good health. CDR3s include the opening cysteine and the closing phenylalanine or tryptophan. D genes are given only for firm matches. Only some rows state a clone size, as once, few, many or a class for expanded clones.

D	J	size	V	DNA	CDR3
-	TRBJ2-5	-	TRBV9	TGTGCCAGCAGCGTAGCGTTGAGGACAGCTAAAGAGACCCAGTACTTC	CASSVALRTAKETQYF
-	TRBJ2-7	-	TRBV27	TGTGCCAGCAAACTTGGGACGAGCTACGAGCAGTACTTC	CASKLGTSYEQYF
TRBD1	TRBJ1-4	-	TRBV2	TGTGCCAGCAGTACCTTCTTTGGGACAGGGGAAGGAAAACTGTTTTTT	CASSTFFGTGEGKLFF
TRBD1	TRBJ1-3	-	TRBV18	TGTGCCAGCTCACCAAGGCCCCAGGGGGCGGACACCATATATTTT	CASSPRPQGADTIYF
TRBD2	TRBJ2-7	few	TRBV4-1	TGCGCCAGCAGCCAAGGAGGACTAGCGGGAGTCTACGAGCAGTACTTC	CASSQGGLAGVYEQYF
TRBD2	TRBJ2-1	many	TRBV2	TGTGCCAGCAGTGAGGGGGAAGGGCTAGCGGAGATGGATGAGCAGTTCTTC	CASSEGEGLAEMDEQFF
-	TRBJ1-4	-	TRBV7-9	TGTGCCAGCAGTGGGTTTGACGGAGCTAATGAAAAACTGTTTTTT	CASSGFDGANEKLFF
TRBD1	TRBJ2-7	-	TRBV14	TGTGCGAAGGACAGGGCGGCCTACGAGCAGTACTTC	CAKDRAAYEQYF
-	TRBJ2-4	-	TRBV2	TGTGCCAGCAGTCAGGGGCCCAAAAACATTCAGTACTTC	CASSQGPKNIQYF
-	TRBJ1-1	-	TRBV19	TGTGCCAGTGGCGATTATGAGGACACTGAAGCTTTCTTT	CASGDYEDTEAFF
-	TRBJ2-6	-	TRBV9	TGTGCCAGCAGCGGATCGAACTCTGGGGCCAACGTCCTGACTTTC	CASSGSNSGANVLTF
-	TRBJ2-7	-	TRBV25-1	TGTGCCAGCAGTGAAGTGGGGCAGGGATACGGCTACGAGCAGTACTTC	CASSEVGQGYGYEQYF
TRBD1	TRBJ1-4	-	TRBV5-6	TGTGCCAGCAGCTTGGTAGCTGGACAGGCGTTGCCTAATGAAAAACTGTTTTTT	CASSLVAGQALPNEKLFF
TRBD2	TRBJ2-7	-	TRBV6-1	TGTGCCAGCAGTGCCAGACTAGCGCTGGAGCAGTACTTC	CASSARLALEQYF
-	TRBJ2-1	-	TRBV11-2	TGTGCCAGCAGCTTTGTTGGAAATGAGCAGTTCTTC	CASSFVGNEQFF
-	TRBJ2-7	-	TRBV5-8	TGTGCCAGCAGCTCCAGACTAGAAGGCTCCTACGAGCAGTACTTC	CASSSRLEGSYEQYF
TRBD1	TRBJ2-1	-	TRBV27	TGTGCCAGCAGTACGGGACAGGGAATTTCCTACAATGAGCAGTTCTTC	CASSTGQGISYNEQFF
-	TRBJ1-5	-	TRBV28	TGTGCCAGCAGTTCTGGTCGGCAGCCCCAGCATTTT	CASSSGRQPQHF
-	TRBJ1-1	-	TRBV25-1	TGTGCCAGCAGTTATCGGCAGGGGTTCATGAACACTGAAGCTTTCTTT	CASSYRQGFMNTEAFF
-	TRBJ1-5	-	TRBV28	TGTGCCAGCAGCCCCAAATCGACCGAACACAATCAGCCCCAGCATTTT	CASSPKSTEHNQPQHF
-	TRBJ1-1	-	TRBV11-1	TGTGCCAGCATCTTTGGAGGCACTGAAGCTTTCTTT	CASIFGGTEAFF
TRBD2	TRBJ2-1	-	TRBV10-2	TGCGCCAGCCAGAGCGGGAGGGGGGATAATGAGCAGTTCTTC	CASQSGRGDNEQFF
-	TRBJ1-1	-	TRBV29-1	TGCAGCGTTGGGAGGGCTGGAGCGAACACTGAAGCTTTCTTT	CSVGRAGANTEAFF
-	TRBJ1-2	-	TRBV6-5	TGTGCCAGCAGTTACCGATACAGGGTCGGGGGCTACACCTTC	CASSYRYRVGGYTF
-	TRBJ2-3	once	TRBV28	TGTGCCAGCAGACAGACTCTGTGGACTAGCACAGATACGCAGTATTTT	CASRQTLWTSTDTQYF
-	TRBJ1-1	-	TRBV7-6	TGTGCCAGCAGCCATGGAAACAGCAACACTGAAGCTTTCTTT	CASSHGNSNTEAFF
-	TRBJ2-7	-	TRBV14	TGTGCCAGCAGCCCCTCCAGGTCCGGCGAGCAGTACTTC	CASSPSRSGEQYF
-	TRBJ1-2	-	TRBV6-6	TGTGCCAGCAGTTACTCCGGGAATGGCTACACCTTC	CASSYSGNGYTF
-	TRBJ1-3	-	TRBV10-2	TGCGCCAGCAGTGAGTGGAGAAACACCATATATTTT	CASSEWRNTIYF
-	TRBJ2-3	-	TRBV7-9	TGTGCCAGCAGCTTACTAGCGCCTGATACGCAGTATTTT	CASSLLAPDTQYF
-	TRBJ2-7	-	TRBV2	TGTGCCAGCAGTGATATTTTGGAGGATCCCTACGAGCAGTACTTC	CASSDILEDPYEQYF
-	TRBJ1-1	-	TRBV28	TGTGCCAGCAGTGAGCAGGGAAGTGTAGGTGGGGCTTTCTTT	CASSEQGSVGGAFF
TRBD1	TRBJ1-4	-	TRBV6-1	TGTGCCAGCACCATGACAGGGGAGTATGAAAAACTGTTTTTT	CASTMTGEYEKLFF
-	TRBJ2-1	-	TRBV5-8	TGTGCCAGCAGCTTGGATTTTAATGAGCAGTTCTTC	CASSLDFNEQFF
-	TRBJ2-7	-	TRBV25-1	TGTGCCAGCAGTGGCGGGCGTGAATACGAGCAGTACTTC	CASSGGREYEQYF
-	TRBJ2-7	-	TRBV4-1	TGCGCCAGCAGCCACATCAGCTCCTACGAGCAGTACTTC	CASSHISSYEQYF
-	TRBJ2-1	many	TRBV6-4	TGTGCCAGCAGTGACGGGGCGGGGCTGCCTGGGAATGAGCAGTTCTTC	CASSDGAGLPGNEQFF
-	TRBJ2-2	-	TRBV7-9	TGTGCCAGCAGCTTGCACGTCGCCGGGGAGCTGTTTTTT	CASSLHVAGELFF
TRBD1	TRBJ2-2	-	TRBV28	TGTGCCAGCAAGCCCGGAGGACAGGCTAACACCGGGGAGCTGTTTTTT	CASKPGGQANTGELFF
-	TRBJ2-7	once	TRBV7-9	TGTGCCAGCAGCCGGACTGATCTTTGGACCTACGAGCAGTACTTC	CASSRTDLWTYEQYF
-	TRBJ2-1	-	TRBV27	TGTGCCAGCAAACAATATGCCGGGAGCTCCTACAATGAGCAGTTCTTC	CASKQYAGSSYNEQFF
-	TRBJ1-2	-	TRBV25-1	TGTGCCAGCAGTGAATCTTACCGTGGGGGCAGGGCCTATGGCTACACCTTC	CASSESYRGGRAYGYTF
-	TRBJ2-7	once	TRBV29-1	TGCAGCGTTGAATTGGGGGCGCCCAACGAGCAGTACTTC	CSVELGAPNEQYF
-	TRBJ2-7	-	TRBV29-1	TGCAGCGTTGAAGTGGAGCTAGAGCATACCAGCATCTCCTACGAGCAGTACTTC	CSVEVELEHTSISYEQYF
-	TRBJ2-7	few	TRBV4-1	TGCGCCAGCAGCCAATTAGTCGGGACTCCCTACGAGCAGTACTTC	CASSQLVGTPYEQYF
TRBD1	TRBJ2-7	few	TRBV5-5	TGTGCCAGCCGCGGCCAGGGGGTCTACGAGCAGTACTTC	CASRGQGVYEQYF
-	TRBJ2-3	-	TRBV10-3	TGTGCCACCAGACAGCCCCAAGCAGCAGATACGCAGTATTTT	CATRQPQAADTQYF
-	TRBJ2-1	-	TRBV29-1	TGCAGCGTTGAAACAGGGAACTGGGATGAGCAGTTCTTC	CSVETGNWDEQFF
-	TRBJ2-7	-	TRBV10-2	TGCGCCAGCAGCCACTTGGTGGGCGGGGCGACCTACGAGCAGTACTTC	CASSHLVGGATYEQYF
TRBD2	TRBJ2-7	-	TRBV5-6	TGTGCCAGCAGCTTGTCGGGAGGGATACACGAGCAGTACTTC	CASSLSGGIHEQYF
-	TRBJ2-7	many	TRBV4-2	TGTGCCAGCAGCCAAGACGGAACAGGGGGGGCCTACGAGCAGTACTTC	CASSQDGTGGAYEQYF
TRBD2	TRBJ2-1	-	TRBV7-9	TGTGCCAGCAGCTTAGCGCAGAGCGGGGTTGAGCAGTTCTTC	CASSLAQSGVEQFF
-	TRBJ1-2	-	TRBV21-1	TGTGCCAGCAGCGTCGGACAGGGAGGCTATGGCTACACCTTC	CASSVGQGGYGYTF
-	TRBJ2-7	-	TRBV7-2	TGTGCCAGCAGCTTAGCCGGGGTTTCCTACGAGCAGTACTTC	CASSLAGVSYEQYF
TRBD1	TRBJ2-1	-	TRBV5-1	TGCGCCAGCGCCTCGCCCGGGACAGGGAGGAATGAGCAGTTCTTC	CASASPGTGRNEQFF